This TCR beta chain comes out of a study of T cell changes during pregnancy in multiple sclerosis. The table came from immunoSEQ multiplex PCR; TCRdb's copy has only in-frame clones and leaves some out. The sample contains 26,000 or so clones, roughly 90% of which appear only once. V lost 7 bases and J 4 bases, leaving 2 bases between the germline ends. In germline, CDR1 is GTSNPN, CDR2 SVGIG (reference sequence). The CDR3 sequence is 9 residues long. The V gene is TRBV30, the J gene TRBJ1-5; D unresolved. Source: CD8+ T cells from peripheral blood mononuclear cells, taken in the second trimester of pregnancy. The source of this sequence is a female donor with multiple sclerosis, enrolled in a pregnancy study. CDR3 sequence: CALNQPQHF. The CDR3 region has the DNA TGTGCCTTAAATCAGCCCCAGCATTTT. The complete variable domain, with remaining parts taken from reference TRBV30 and TRBJ1-5, reads SQTIHQWPATLVQPVGSPLSLECTVEGTSNPNLYWYRQAAGRGLQLLFYSVGIGQISSEVPQNLSASRPQDRQFILSSKKLLLSDSGFYLCALNQPQHFGDGTRLSIL.